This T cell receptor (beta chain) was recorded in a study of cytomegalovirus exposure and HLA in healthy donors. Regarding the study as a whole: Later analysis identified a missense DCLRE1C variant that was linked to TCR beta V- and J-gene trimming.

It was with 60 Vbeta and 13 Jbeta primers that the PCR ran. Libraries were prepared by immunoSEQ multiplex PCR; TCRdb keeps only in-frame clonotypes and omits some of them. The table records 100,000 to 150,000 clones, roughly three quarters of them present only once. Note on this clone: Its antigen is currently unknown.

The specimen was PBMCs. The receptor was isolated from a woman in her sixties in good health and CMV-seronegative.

The CDR3, as DNA: TGTGCCAGCAGCCGGAGCGCGACTGGAAACACCATATATTTT. Amino acid sequence: CASSRSATGNTIYF. The genes are TRBV2 and TRBJ1-3; D remains ambiguous. Germline V gene data show CDR1 as SNHLY and CDR2 as FYNNEI. V was cut by 6 bases and J by 2 bases, with 11 bases left in between. The CDR3 spans 14 residues.